What follows are 4 T cell receptor beta chains derived from one specimen sequenced in a study of T-cell reconstitution after alpha-beta-depleted transplantation in children. The TCRbeta library incorporated unique molecular identifiers. TCRdb ran MiXCR on the PCR reads and lists one entry per CDR3 protein. This table has hundreds of thousands of distinct CDR3 sequences, under 25% appearing once. This specimen was PBMCs, mostly from graft donor cells, taken 360 days after TCRalphabeta/CD19-depleted stem cell transplant. The source of these receptors is a boy in the first two years of life who had a stem cell transplant for acute myeloid leukemia, so the T cells may come from the graft donor.

This chain links TRBV2 with TRBJ2-5; 7 positions match TRBD1. The CDR3 is 14 amino acids. J gave up 4 bases and V 6 bases, and 8 bases lay outside the gene matches. The germline V gene has CDR1 SNHLY and CDR2 FYNNEI. DNA for the CDR3: TGTGCCAGCAGCTGGGACAGCAGACGAGAGACCCAGTACTTC. Amino acids: CASSWDSRRETQYF.

This clonotype turned up a few times. This chain joins TRBV27 and TRBJ1-5, with D uncertain. Germline V gene lookup returns CDR1 MNHEY and CDR2 SMNVEV (reference sequence). Trimming took 3 bases from V and 6 from J, leaving 9 bases between them. CDR3 length equals 13 residues. The CDR3 bases are TGTGCCAGCAGTTTTGGTAGTCGTCAGCCCCAGCATTTT. As protein: CASSFGSRQPQHF.

This clonotype was seen only a few times. This chain links TRBV6-5 with TRBJ1-2; the D is unclear. This CDR3 contains 15 residues. The V end was cut by 2 bases, the J end by 4 bases, with 14 bases between. Germline CDR1 MNHEY, CDR2 SVGAGI. DNA for the CDR3: TGTGCCAGCAGTTACGGAGCCGGAGGCGCCTATGGCTACACCTTC. Translated: CASSYGAGGAYGYTF.

The rearrangement joins TRBV4-3 to TRBJ2-1; 10 nucleotides match TRBD2. With V trimmed by 6 bases and J by 3 bases, 5 bases remained unmatched. Germline-derived CDR1 and CDR2 are LGHNA and YSLEER. The CDR3 contains 15 residues. CDR3 region: CASSQSGGDYNEQFF. Written as DNA, the CDR3 is TGCGCCAGCAGTCAGAGCGGGGGGGACTACAATGAGCAGTTCTTC.